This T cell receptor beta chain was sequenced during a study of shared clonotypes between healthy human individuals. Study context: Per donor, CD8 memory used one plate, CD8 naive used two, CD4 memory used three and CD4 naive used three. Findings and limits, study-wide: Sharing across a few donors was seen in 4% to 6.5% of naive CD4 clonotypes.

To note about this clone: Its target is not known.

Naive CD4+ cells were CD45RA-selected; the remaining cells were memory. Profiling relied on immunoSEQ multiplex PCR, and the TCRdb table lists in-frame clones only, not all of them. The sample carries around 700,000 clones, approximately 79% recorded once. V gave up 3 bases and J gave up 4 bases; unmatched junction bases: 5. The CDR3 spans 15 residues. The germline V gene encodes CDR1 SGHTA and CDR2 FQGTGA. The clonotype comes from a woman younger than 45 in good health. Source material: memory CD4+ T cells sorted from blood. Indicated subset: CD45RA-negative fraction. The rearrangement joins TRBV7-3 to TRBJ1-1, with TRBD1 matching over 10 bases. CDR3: CASSLTGGTGTEAFF. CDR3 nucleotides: TGTGCCAGCAGCTTGACAGGGGGCACTGGCACTGAAGCTTTCTTT.